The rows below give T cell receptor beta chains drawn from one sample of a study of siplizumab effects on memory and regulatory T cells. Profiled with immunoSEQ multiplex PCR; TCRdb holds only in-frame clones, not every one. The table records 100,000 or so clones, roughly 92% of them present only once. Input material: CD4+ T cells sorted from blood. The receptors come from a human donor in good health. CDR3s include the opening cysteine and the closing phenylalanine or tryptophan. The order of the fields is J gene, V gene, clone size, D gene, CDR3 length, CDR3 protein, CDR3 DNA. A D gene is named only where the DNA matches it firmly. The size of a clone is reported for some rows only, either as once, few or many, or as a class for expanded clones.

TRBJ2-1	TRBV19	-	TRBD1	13	CASTAGTGELQFF	TGTGCCAGTACAGCCGGGACAGGAGAACTGCAGTTCTTC
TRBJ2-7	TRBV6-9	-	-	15	CASSYSSSIPYEQYF	TGTGCCAGCAGTTACTCATCGTCCATTCCCTACGAGCAGTACTTC
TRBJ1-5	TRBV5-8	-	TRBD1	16	CASRPEGDRLNQPQHF	TGTGCCAGCAGACCTGAGGGGGACAGGCTGAATCAGCCCCAGCATTTT
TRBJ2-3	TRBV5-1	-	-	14	CASSSGTSTDTQYF	TGCGCCAGCAGCTCTGGGACTAGCACAGATACGCAGTATTTT
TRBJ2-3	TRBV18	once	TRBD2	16	CASSPGLADVTDTQYF	TGTGCCAGCTCACCCGGACTAGCGGATGTCACAGATACGCAGTATTTT
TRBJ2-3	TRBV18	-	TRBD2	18	CASDLLALRERGQDTQYF	TGTGCCAGCGACCTACTAGCGTTGCGGGAGAGGGGCCAAGATACGCAGTATTTT
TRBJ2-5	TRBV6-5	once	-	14	CASSYTARKETQYF	TGTGCCAGCAGTTATACGGCTAGAAAAGAGACCCAGTACTTC
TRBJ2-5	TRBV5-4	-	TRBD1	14	CASSSGTGQETQYF	TGTGCCAGCAGCTCCGGGACAGGCCAAGAGACCCAGTACTTC
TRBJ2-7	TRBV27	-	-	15	CASSLKADGAYEQYF	TGTGCCAGCAGTTTGAAGGCGGACGGCGCCTACGAGCAGTACTTC
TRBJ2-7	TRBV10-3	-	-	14	CAIKEVWESFEQYF	TGTGCCATCAAGGAGGTCTGGGAGTCCTTCGAGCAGTACTTC
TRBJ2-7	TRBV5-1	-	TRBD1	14	CASSFDRGGDEQYF	TGCGCCAGCAGCTTCGACAGGGGCGGGGACGAGCAGTACTTC
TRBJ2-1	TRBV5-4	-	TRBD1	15	CASSLVGQGHNEQFF	TGTGCCAGCAGCTTGGTGGGACAGGGCCACAATGAGCAGTTCTTC
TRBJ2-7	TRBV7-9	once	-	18	CASSLKGGLGPQHPEQYF	TGTGCCAGCAGCTTAAAGGGTGGACTGGGTCCCCAACATCCAGAGCAGTACTTC
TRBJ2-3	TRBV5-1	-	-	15	CASSPTGHSTDTQYF	TGCGCCAGCAGCCCGACCGGACATTCCACAGATACGCAGTATTTT
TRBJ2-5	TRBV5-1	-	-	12	CASSKNQETQYF	TGCGCCAGCAGCAAAAACCAAGAGACCCAGTACTTC
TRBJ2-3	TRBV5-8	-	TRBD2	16	CATGLAGRRSADTQYF	TGTGCCACGGGACTAGCGGGAAGGAGGAGTGCAGATACGCAGTATTTT
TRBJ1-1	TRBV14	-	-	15	CASSPLTGQNTEAFF	TGTGCCAGCAGCCCCCTTACGGGGCAGAACACTGAAGCTTTCTTT
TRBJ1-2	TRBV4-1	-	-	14	CASSQMTGAYGYTF	TGCGCCAGCAGCCAAATGACCGGGGCATATGGCTACACCTTC
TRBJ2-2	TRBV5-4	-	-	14	CASSLQGGAGELFF	TGTGCCAGCAGCTTGCAGGGTGGTGCAGGGGAGCTGTTTTTT
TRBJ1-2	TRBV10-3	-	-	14	CAISAKQGPYGYTF	TGTGCCATCAGTGCGAAACAGGGTCCCTATGGCTACACCTTC
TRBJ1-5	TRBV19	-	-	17	CASSIGDRGVGNQPQHF	TGTGCCAGTAGTATAGGGGATCGGGGTGTGGGCAATCAGCCCCAGCATTTT
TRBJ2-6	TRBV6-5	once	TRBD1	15	CASRYRGAGANVLTF	TGTGCCAGCAGGTACAGGGGGGCGGGGGCCAACGTCCTGACTTTC
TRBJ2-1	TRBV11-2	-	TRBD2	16	CASSDPGLAGYNEQFF	TGTGCCAGCAGCGACCCGGGACTAGCGGGTTACAATGAGCAGTTCTTC
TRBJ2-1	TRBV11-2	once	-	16	CASSWAIAVTYNEQFF	TGTGCCAGCAGCTGGGCGATAGCGGTGACCTACAATGAGCAGTTCTTC
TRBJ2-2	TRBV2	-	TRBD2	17	CASKLAGGLANTGELFF	TGTGCCAGCAAACTAGCGGGAGGTTTGGCGAACACCGGGGAGCTGTTTTTT
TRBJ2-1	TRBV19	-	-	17	CASSTPWTSSQHNEQFF	TGTGCCAGTAGTACCCCCTGGACATCCAGTCAACACAATGAGCAGTTCTTC
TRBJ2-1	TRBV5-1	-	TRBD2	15	CASSLTSGIYNEQFF	TGCGCCAGCAGCTTGACTAGCGGGATCTACAATGAGCAGTTCTTC
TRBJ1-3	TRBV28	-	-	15	CASSPPAGSGNTIYF	TGTGCCAGCAGCCCTCCGGCCGGCTCTGGAAACACCATATATTTT
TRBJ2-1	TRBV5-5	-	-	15	CASSRGLSSYNEQFF	TGTGCCAGCAGCAGGGGTTTGAGCTCCTACAATGAGCAGTTCTTC
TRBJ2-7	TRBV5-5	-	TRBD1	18	CASSLAPSSGTGSYEQYF	TGTGCCAGCAGCTTGGCCCCTTCGTCCGGGACAGGTTCCTACGAGCAGTACTTC
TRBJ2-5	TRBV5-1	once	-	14	CASSRAKLQETQYF	TGCGCCAGCAGCCGGGCCAAACTGCAAGAGACCCAGTACTTC
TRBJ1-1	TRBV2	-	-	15	CASTQQVIMNTEAFF	TGTGCCAGCACGCAGCAGGTGATAATGAACACTGAAGCTTTCTTT
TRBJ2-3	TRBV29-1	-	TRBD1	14	CSAPGGRRTDTQYF	TGCAGCGCCCCAGGGGGCAGGCGCACAGATACGCAGTATTTT
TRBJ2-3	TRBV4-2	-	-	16	CASSQDGTLSTDTQYF	TGTGCCAGCAGCCAAGATGGAACCCTGAGTACAGATACGCAGTATTTT
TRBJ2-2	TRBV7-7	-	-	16	CASSPWTMTNTGELFF	TGTGCCAGCAGCCCCTGGACTATGACGAACACCGGGGAGCTGTTTTTT
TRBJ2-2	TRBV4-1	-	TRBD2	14	CASSRTRNTGELFF	TGCGCCAGCAGCCGGACTAGAAACACCGGGGAGCTGTTTTTT
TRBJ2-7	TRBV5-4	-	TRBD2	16	CASSPRLAGSTDEQYF	TGTGCCAGCAGCCCGAGACTAGCGGGAAGCACCGACGAGCAGTACTTC
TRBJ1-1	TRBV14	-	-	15	CASSQRRGVSTEAFF	TGTGCCAGCAGCCAACGTCGAGGAGTAAGCACTGAAGCTTTCTTT
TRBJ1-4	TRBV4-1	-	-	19	CASSQDFLGSSFNNEKLFF	TGCGCCAGCAGCCAAGATTTTTTAGGCAGTTCCTTCAATAATGAAAAACTGTTTTTT
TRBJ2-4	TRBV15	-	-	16	CATSRALGRVPDIQYF	TGTGCCACCAGCAGAGCCTTGGGGCGAGTTCCAGACATTCAGTACTTC
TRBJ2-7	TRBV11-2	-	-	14	CASSWSTGAYEQYF	TGTGCCAGCAGCTGGTCAACAGGCGCCTACGAGCAGTACTTC
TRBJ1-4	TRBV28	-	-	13	CASSFWASEKLFF	TGTGCCAGCAGTTTCTGGGCCTCTGAAAAACTGTTTTTT
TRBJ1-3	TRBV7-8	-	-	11	CASTFGNTIYF	TGTGCCAGCACCTTCGGAAACACCATATATTTT
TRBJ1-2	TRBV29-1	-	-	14	CSVEDLVEGHGYTF	TGCAGCGTTGAAGATTTAGTGGAAGGGCATGGCTACACCTTC
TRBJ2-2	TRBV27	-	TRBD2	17	CASSHLAVTANTGELFF	TGTGCCAGCAGTCACCTAGCGGTCACCGCGAACACCGGGGAGCTGTTTTTT
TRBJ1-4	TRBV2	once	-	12	CASDKLGEKLFF	TGTGCCAGCGACAAATTGGGTGAAAAACTGTTTTTT
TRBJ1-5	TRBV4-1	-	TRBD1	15	CASSQDQGVGQPQHF	TGCGCCAGCAGCCAAGATCAGGGGGTCGGTCAGCCCCAGCATTTT
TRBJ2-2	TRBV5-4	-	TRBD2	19	CASSTETSGIRKKGGELFF	TGTGCCAGCAGCACGGAGACTAGCGGGATTCGTAAGAAAGGCGGGGAGCTGTTTTTT
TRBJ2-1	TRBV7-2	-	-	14	CASSLLTPDDEQFF	TGTGCCAGCAGCTTATTGACTCCCGACGATGAGCAGTTCTTC
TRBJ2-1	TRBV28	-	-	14	CASDTGLTYNEQFF	TGTGCCAGCGATACGGGACTCACATACAATGAGCAGTTCTTC
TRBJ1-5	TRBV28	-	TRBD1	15	CASLTPRGLNQPQHF	TGTGCCAGCTTAACTCCTAGGGGGCTAAATCAGCCCCAGCATTTT